These 9 T cell receptor beta chains came from one sample sequenced in a study of blood T cell repertoires in COVID-19 (dated by TCRdb to the early 2020s). The library was built by means of the immunoSEQ multiplex PCR assay. In its TCRdb copy, this immuneACCESS table keeps in-frame sequences only and misses some clones. Where compared with another copy, unresolved V genes explain less than half of these, and the others have no known cause. The sample has under 200,000 clones on record, 84% of them singletons. The ten most abundant clones make up about 8% of the sample. The source material was peripheral blood. Every receptor here comes from a man aged 35 to 55 who had recovered from COVID-19.

V is TRBV30 and J is TRBJ2-2; 8 bases align to TRBD2. The CDR3 extends over 16 amino acids. Trimming at V came to 5 bases and at J to 0 bases, leaving 8 bases not matched to a gene. CDR1 GTSNPN and CDR2 SVGIG come from the germline V gene (reference sequence). The DNA of the CDR3 is TGTGCCTGGGGTGGATTAGCGGGATCGAACACCGGGGAGCTGTTTTTT. Translation gives CAWGGLAGSNTGELFF.

The rearrangement links TRBV6-2 or TRBV6-3 to TRBJ1-1; 7 nucleotides agree with TRBD1. This CDR3 has 12 amino acids. V shed 5 bases, J shed 8 bases, and the junction held 5 bases outside the gene matches. The V gene's germline CDR1 is MNHEY and CDR2 SVGEGT. The CDR3 loop is CASSGTGAEAFF. As DNA, the CDR3 is TGTGCCAGCAGTGGAACAGGGGCGGAAGCTTTCTTT.

This rearrangement joins TRBV29-1 to TRBJ1-2, with a tentative D call TRBD1 (6 bases). The CDR3 has 18 amino acids. V gave up 3 bases and J gave up 6 bases, with 29 bases separating them. Germline CDR1 SQVTM, CDR2 ANQGSEA. CDR3 amino acids: CSVEGWATGRGSGNGYTF. As DNA, the CDR3 is TGCAGCGTTGAGGGTTGGGCGACAGGCCGGGGAAGCGGGAATGGCTACACCTTC.

V and J are TRBV7-3 and TRBJ2-3, with D tentatively TRBD2 (5 bases). The CDR3 has 16 amino acids. V was pared by 0 bases and J by 3 bases, with 13 bases between. The germline CDR1 and CDR2 sequences are SGHTA and FQGTGA. CDR3 sequence: CASSLTVRGSTDTQYF. The DNA of the CDR3 is TGTGCCAGCAGCTTAACGGTACGCGGGTCAACAGATACGCAGTATTTT.

V and J are TRBV27 and TRBJ1-5; 9 bases fit TRBD1. The germline V gene encodes CDR1 MNHEY and CDR2 SMNVEV (reference sequence). The CDR3 loop spans 15 amino acids. Trimming removed 6 bases from V and 3 bases from J; junction bases left unmatched: 6. In nucleotides, the CDR3 is TGTGCCAGCAGATCCGACAGGGGGGACAATCAGCCCCAGCATTTT. It translates to CASRSDRGDNQPQHF.

The J gene is TRBJ2-1, the V gene TRBV18; D is possibly TRBD2 (6 bases). Trimming took 6 bases from V and 5 from J, leaving 11 bases between them. This CDR3 has 13 residues. The germline CDR1 and CDR2 sequences are KGHSH and LQKENI. The CDR3 region is CASSSQRDNEQFF. In nucleotides, the CDR3 is TGTGCCAGCTCGTCGCAGCGGGACAATGAGCAGTTCTTC.

A single count supports this clone. This chain uses TRBV19 with TRBJ2-1; TRBD2 might be the D (6 bases). Per germline, CDR1 LNHDA and CDR2 SQIVND (reference sequence). The ends were cut back, 3 bases at V and 0 bases at J, with 18 bases in the middle. The length of the CDR3 is 18 residues. CDR3 bases: TGTGCCAGTAGTATGTCCCCGGGACTCGGGAGCTCCTACAATGAGCAGTTCTTC. It translates to CASSMSPGLGSSYNEQFF.

The chain carries TRBV9 and TRBJ1-4, with D uncertain. V lost 0 bases to trimming and J lost 4 bases, with 7 bases between them. The CDR3 spans 14 residues. Looked up from germline, CDR1 is SGDLS and CDR2 is YYNGEE. The CDR3 DNA follows: TGTGCCAGCAGCGTAGTTATTAATAATGAAAAACTGTTTTTT. Its protein product is CASSVVINNEKLFF.

This clone was recorded only once. V and J are TRBV20-1 and TRBJ1-2; D is unclear. The germline V gene encodes CDR1 DFQATT and CDR2 SNEGSKA (reference sequence). Trimming removed 3 bases at V and 6 bases at J, with 8 bases between. CDR3 length: 11 residues. CDR3 nucleotide sequence: TGCAGTGCTAGGAGCTCGAATGGCTACACCTTC. Translated: CSARSSNGYTF.